The source of this T cell receptor beta chain is a study of blood T cell repertoires in COVID-19. Per the original methods: Reference gene primer amplification yielded estimated nucleated cell counts. This table comes from immunoSEQ multiplex PCR, and its TCRdb copy is limited to in-frame clones, with some not included. V and J calls and clone size are given by that table; D and trimming were obtained from the DNA. The sample yields roughly 99,000 clones, roughly 83% seen once. The V and J ends lost 0 bases and 3 bases, in that order; junction bases with no gene match: 8. CDR3 length equals 17 residues. Germline V CDR1 and CDR2: MGHRA, YSYEKL.

The clonotype originates from a human donor in a cohort sampled during active COVID-19. Input material: peripheral blood. The chain couples TRBV4-1 to TRBJ1-5, with TRBD1 matching 7 bases. CDR3 loop: CASSQDAGQNYNQPQHF. Written as DNA, the CDR3 is TGCGCCAGCAGCCAAGACGCGGGACAGAACTACAATCAGCCCCAGCATTTT.